The clone carrying this T cell receptor beta chain was seen ten or more times. The antigen is not known. Time point denoted: patch test 3, about 24 weeks after DPC sensitization. The treatment: therapeutic diphenylcyclopropenone sensitization with weekly scalp DPC. It was unfractionated whole blood from which total RNA was extracted. At patch-test visits, sampling came before the patch test. V lost 6 bases to trimming and J lost 5 bases, with 7 bases between them. CDR1 SNHLY and CDR2 FYNNEI come from the germline V gene. The CDR3 spans 11 residues. The library labeled individual cDNA molecules by adding unique molecular identifiers to them. TCRdb fed the RACE reads into MiXCR, producing one record per CDR3 protein. The sample holds over 30,000 distinct CDR3 sequences, 9.5% seen once. The sample comes from a study of human T cells and chemical hapten exposure. Study-wide context: Each patch test put 0.01% DPC on the upper back, and results were read at 6 days.

Study findings and constraints: Among TCRs, those above 1 in 1000 frequency were unaffected by DPC sensitization.

This TCR was sampled from a man aged 45-60 years with alopecia areata. Some clones in this sample may be carry-over from other donors' samples. This chain joins TRBV2 and TRBJ1-2; D may be TRBD1 (5 bases). The material sequenced was whole blood, taken in connection with sensitization to the hapten diphenylcyclopropenone (DPC). The CDR3 sequence is CASSRGYGYTF. The CDR3 DNA sequence: TGTGCCAGCAGCCGGGGGTATGGCTACACCTTC. Full variable domain (rest looked up from reference TRBV2 and TRBJ1-2): EPEVTQTPSHQVTQMGQEVILRCVPISNHLYFYWYRQILGQKVEFLVSFYNNEISEKSEIFDDQFSVERPDGSNFTLKIRSTKLEDSAMYFCASSRGYGYTFGSGTRLTVV.